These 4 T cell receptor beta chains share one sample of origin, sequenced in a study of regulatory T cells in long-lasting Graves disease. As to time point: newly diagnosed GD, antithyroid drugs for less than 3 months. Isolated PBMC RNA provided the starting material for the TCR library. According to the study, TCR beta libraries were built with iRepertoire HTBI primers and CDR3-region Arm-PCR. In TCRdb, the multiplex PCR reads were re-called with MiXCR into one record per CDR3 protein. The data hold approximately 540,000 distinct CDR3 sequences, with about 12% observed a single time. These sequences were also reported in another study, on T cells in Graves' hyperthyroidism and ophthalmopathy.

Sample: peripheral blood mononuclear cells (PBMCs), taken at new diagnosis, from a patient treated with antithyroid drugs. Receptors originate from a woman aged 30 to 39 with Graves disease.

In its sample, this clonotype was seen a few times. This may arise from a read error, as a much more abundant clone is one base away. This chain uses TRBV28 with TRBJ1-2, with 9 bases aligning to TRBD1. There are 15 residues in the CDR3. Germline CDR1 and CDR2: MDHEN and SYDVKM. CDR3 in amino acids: CASSSSGTGSYGYIF. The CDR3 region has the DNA TGTGCCAGCAGTTCCTCCGGGACAGGGAGCTATGGCTACATCTTC.

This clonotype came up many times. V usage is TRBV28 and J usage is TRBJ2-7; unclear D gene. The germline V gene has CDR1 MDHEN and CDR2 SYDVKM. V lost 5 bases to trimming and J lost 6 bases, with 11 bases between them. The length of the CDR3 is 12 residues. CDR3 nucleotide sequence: TGTGCCAGCAGTATACGGGCCCGCGAGCAGTACTTC. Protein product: CASSIRAREQYF.

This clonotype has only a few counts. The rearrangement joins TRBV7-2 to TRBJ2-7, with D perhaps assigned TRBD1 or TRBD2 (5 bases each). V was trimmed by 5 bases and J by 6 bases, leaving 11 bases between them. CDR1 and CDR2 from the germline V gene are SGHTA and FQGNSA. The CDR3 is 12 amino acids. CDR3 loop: CASSLGTGEQYF. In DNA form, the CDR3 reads TGTGCCAGCAGCCTGGGGACGGGCGAGCAGTACTTC.

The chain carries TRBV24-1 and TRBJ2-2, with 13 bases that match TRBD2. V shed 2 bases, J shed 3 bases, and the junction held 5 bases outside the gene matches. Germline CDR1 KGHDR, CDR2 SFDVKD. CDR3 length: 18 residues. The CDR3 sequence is CATSDSGTSGTYTGELFF. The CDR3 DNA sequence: TGTGCCACCAGTGATTCCGGGACTAGCGGGACCTACACCGGGGAGCTGTTTTTT.